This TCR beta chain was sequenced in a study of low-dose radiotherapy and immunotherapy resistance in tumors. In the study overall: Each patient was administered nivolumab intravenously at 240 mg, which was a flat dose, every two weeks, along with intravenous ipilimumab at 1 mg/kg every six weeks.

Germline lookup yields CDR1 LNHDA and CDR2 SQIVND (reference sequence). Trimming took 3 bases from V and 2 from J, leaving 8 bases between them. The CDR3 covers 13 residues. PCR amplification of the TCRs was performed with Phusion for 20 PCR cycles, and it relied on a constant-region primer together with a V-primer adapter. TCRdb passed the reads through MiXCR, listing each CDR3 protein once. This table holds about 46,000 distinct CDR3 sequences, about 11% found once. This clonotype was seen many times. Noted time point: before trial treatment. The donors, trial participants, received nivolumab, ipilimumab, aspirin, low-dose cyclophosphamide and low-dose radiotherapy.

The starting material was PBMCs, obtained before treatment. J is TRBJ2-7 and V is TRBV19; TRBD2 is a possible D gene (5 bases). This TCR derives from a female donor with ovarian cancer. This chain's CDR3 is CASSMDGAYEQYF. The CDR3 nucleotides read TGTGCCAGTAGTATGGACGGGGCCTACGAGCAGTACTTC.